This T cell receptor beta chain derives from a study of shared clonotypes between healthy human individuals. V trimming: 0 bases; J trimming: 7 bases; junction bases outside the gene matches: 2. Germline assignment: CDR1 SGHTA and CDR2 FQGNSA. The CDR3 covers 16 residues. Assay used: immunoSEQ multiplex PCR; TCRdb lists only in-frame clones, some missing. There are 850,000 to 1,200,000 clones in the sample; under 80% occur only once, and roughly 1.4% lies in the top ten. Material: memory CD4+ T cells sorted from blood. Documented subset: CD45RA-negative fraction. The chain employs TRBV7-2 and TRBJ2-1; 14 bases align to TRBD2. This TCR derives from a young man in good health. The DNA for the CDR3 is TGTGCCAGCAGCTTAGCGAGACTAGCGGGGGGGAATGAGCAGTTCTTC. Its protein is CASSLARLAGGNEQFF.